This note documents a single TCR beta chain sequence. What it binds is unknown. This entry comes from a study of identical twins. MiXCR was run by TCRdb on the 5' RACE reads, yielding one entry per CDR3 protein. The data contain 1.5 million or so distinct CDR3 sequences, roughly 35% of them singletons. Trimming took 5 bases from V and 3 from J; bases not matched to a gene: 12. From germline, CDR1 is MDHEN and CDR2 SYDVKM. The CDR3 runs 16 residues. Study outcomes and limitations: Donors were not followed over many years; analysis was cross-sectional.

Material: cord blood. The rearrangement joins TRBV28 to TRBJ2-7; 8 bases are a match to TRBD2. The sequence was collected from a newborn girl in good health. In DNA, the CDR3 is TGTGCCAGCAGTGGCAAGACTGGCGGGAGGTTCTACGAGCAGTACTTC. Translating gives CASSGKTGGRFYEQYF. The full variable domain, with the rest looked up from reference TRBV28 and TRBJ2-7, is DVKVTQSSRYLVKRTGEKVFLECVQDMDHENMFWYRQDPGLGLRLIYFSYDVKMKEKGDIPEGYSVSREKKERFSLILESASTNQTSMYLCASSGKTGGRFYEQYFGPGTRLTVT.